This TCR beta chain was sequenced in a study of blood T cells in healthy people across ages. Whole-study findings and limits: Across the age range, TCR beta diversity per million T cells fell in a roughly linear way. Naive T cell percentage showed a strong correlation with TCR beta diversity. Diversity figures derived from one million T cells were judged to underestimate the true value.

This CDR3 is built from 14 residues. V shed 6 bases, J shed 1 base, and the junction held 4 bases outside the gene matches. Germline V gives CDR1 LGHNA, CDR2 YNFKEQ. In regard to this clonotype: As yet, its antigen is unknown.

The authors ran a second PCR of 7 to 11 cycles using a sample-barcoded 5' primer and a J-beta primer mix. TCRdb used MiXCR to reprocess the 5' RACE reads, holding one entry per CDR3 protein. The profile shows approximately 770,000 distinct CDR3 sequences, 55% to 70% of them singletons. The clonotype originates from a man aged 25 to 40 in good health. The chain employs TRBV4-2 and TRBJ1-1, with TRBD1 identical over 8 bases. The specimen was blood. The CDR3 region is CASRQTGGNTEAFF. Written as DNA, the CDR3 is TGTGCCAGCAGACAAACAGGGGGGAACACTGAAGCTTTCTTT.